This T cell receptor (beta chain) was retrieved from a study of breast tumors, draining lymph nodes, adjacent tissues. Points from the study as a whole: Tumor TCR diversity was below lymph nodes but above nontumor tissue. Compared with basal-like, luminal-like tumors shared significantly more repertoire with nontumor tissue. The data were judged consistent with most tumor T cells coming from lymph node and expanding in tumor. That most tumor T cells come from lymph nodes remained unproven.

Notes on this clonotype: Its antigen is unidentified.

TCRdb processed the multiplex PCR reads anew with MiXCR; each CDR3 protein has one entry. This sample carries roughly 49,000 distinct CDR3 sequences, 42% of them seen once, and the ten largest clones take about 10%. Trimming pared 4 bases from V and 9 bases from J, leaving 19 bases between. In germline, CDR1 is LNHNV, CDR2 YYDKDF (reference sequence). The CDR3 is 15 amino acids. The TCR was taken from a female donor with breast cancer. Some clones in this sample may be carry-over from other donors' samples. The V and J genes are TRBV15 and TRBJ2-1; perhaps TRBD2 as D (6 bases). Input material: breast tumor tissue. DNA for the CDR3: TGTGCCACCAGCATGGGTCCGACTAGTCTGGCTGAGCAGTTCTTC. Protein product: CATSMGPTSLAEQFF.